What follows are 17 T cell receptor beta chains derived from one specimen sequenced in a study of T cells in Graves' hyperthyroidism and ophthalmopathy. RNA transcripts served as the template for amplifying TCR beta CDR3 regions. A first-round RT-PCR of the TCR CDR3 used the HTBI primer set. One entry per CDR3 protein, called by TCRdb with MiXCR from the multiplex PCR reads. The repertoire holds a few hundred thousand distinct CDR3 sequences, around 21% seen once, with more than 20% in the top ten. Input material: blood. Receptor source: a man between 18 and 29 years old with Graves' hyperthyroidism.

Many counts were recorded for this clonotype. One end of the junction varies from germline; a read error may be responsible. The rearrangement uses TRBV12-3 or TRBV12-4 and TRBJ1-6; D is ambiguous. The CDR3 has 14 residues. The CDR3 bases are TGTGTCAGCAGTCCCCGACACAGTAATTCACCCCTCCACTTT. Encoded protein: CVSSPRHSNSPLHF.

The chain recombines TRBV7-9 with TRBJ1-2; TRBD1 matches at 12 bases. Germline trimming cut 3 bases from V and 4 bases from J; bases unmatched to any gene: 3. The germline V gene has CDR1 SEHNR and CDR2 FQNEAQ (reference sequence). This CDR3 has 15 residues. CDR3 nucleotide sequence: TGTGCCAGCAGCTTGGGGACAGGGGGCGGCTATGGCTACACCTTC. It encodes CASSLGTGGGYGYTF.

This clonotype has ten or more counts. The chain links TRBV27 to TRBJ2-7; D is possibly TRBD1 or TRBD2 (5 bases each). The CDR3 has 11 amino acids. Germline assignment: CDR1 MNHEY and CDR2 SMNVEV (reference sequence). V was cut by 4 bases and J by 5 bases, with 6 bases left in between. The CDR3 spells CASSWGNEQYF. The CDR3 DNA sequence: TGTGCCAGCAGTTGGGGGAACGAGCAGTACTTC.

This clonotype showed up many times. The CDR3 coding sequence is TGTGCCAGTAGTATTGGGACTAGCCGGTACCAAGAGACCCAGTACTTC. This codes for CASSIGTSRYQETQYF. The rearrangement links TRBV19 to TRBJ2-5; TRBD2 agrees at 9 bases. The J segment lost 0 bases and the V segment lost 3 bases, leaving 5 bases of the junction unmatched. Germline-derived CDR1 and CDR2 are LNHDA and SQIVND (reference sequence). CDR3 length equals 16 residues. Combining the CDR3 with reference TRBV19 and TRBJ2-5 gives the whole variable domain DGGITQSPKYLFRKEGQNVTLSCEQNLNHDAMYWYRQDPGQGLRLIYYSQIVNDFQKGDIAEGYSVSREKKESFPLTVTSAQKNPTAFYLCASSIGTSRYQETQYFGPGTRLLVL.

This clonotype was recorded many times. The chain uses TRBV6-5 and TRBJ1-2, with D possibly TRBD1 on 5 matching bases. Trimming took off 6 bases at V and 3 bases at J, with 11 bases between the two ends. Germline assignment: CDR1 MNHEY and CDR2 SVGAGI. The CDR3 sequence is 13 residues long. The CDR3 reads CASRRRGDYGYTF. The DNA of the CDR3 is TGTGCCAGCAGGCGGAGGGGTGACTATGGCTACACCTTC.

In its sample, this clonotype was seen once. CDR3 protein: CASRTKSSYEQYF. For the CDR3, the DNA is TGTGCCAGCAGAACCAAGAGCTCCTACGAGCAGTACTTC. The chain joins TRBV12-3 or TRBV12-4 to TRBJ2-7; D is undetermined. Trimming removed 6 bases at V and 0 bases at J, with 9 bases between. This CDR3 is built from 13 residues.

The genes are TRBV12-3 or TRBV12-4 and TRBJ1-2, with 10 bases lining up with TRBD1. V dropped 4 bases and J dropped 4; count of bases not matched to a gene: 12. CDR3 size: 17 residues. The CDR3 here is CASSSSSAGQGPYGYTF. Here the CDR3 DNA reads TGTGCCAGCAGTTCGTCCTCCGCGGGACAGGGGCCCTATGGCTACACCTTC.

The chain joins TRBV20-1 to TRBJ2-5; D not certain. Trimming took 5 bases from V and 3 from J, leaving 16 bases between them. The CDR3 consists of 14 residues. Germline loops: CDR1 DFQATT, CDR2 SNEGSKA (reference sequence). In DNA, the CDR3 is TGCAGTGCTCTCAGGAGCTCGAGTGAAGAGACCCAGTACTTC. This gives the protein CSALRSSSEETQYF.

This clonotype was found many times. The chain joins TRBV20-1 to TRBJ2-5; perhaps TRBD1 as D (5 bases). V lost 5 bases and J lost 3, with 13 bases in between. CDR1 and CDR2 (germline): DFQATT, SNEGSKA (reference sequence). This CDR3 comprises 13 residues. As DNA, the CDR3 is TGCAGTGCTCTGACACAGGAAGAAGAGACCCAGTACTTC. Its protein product is CSALTQEEETQYF.

At least ten counts were recorded for this clonotype. The gene calls are TRBV7-8 and TRBJ2-5, with 9 positions matching TRBD2. Unmatched junction bases numbered 5, after V lost 0 bases and J lost 0 bases. The CDR3 spans 17 residues. CDR1 and CDR2 (germline): SGHVS, FQNEAQ. CDR3 residues: CASSLALASGDQETQYF. Written as DNA, the CDR3 is TGTGCCAGCAGCTTAGCGCTGGCTAGCGGGGACCAAGAGACCCAGTACTTC.

The table lists this clonotype with many counts. The DNA for the CDR3 is TGTGCCAGCAGCGCGGGGGGGCCCGAAGCTTTCTTT. Amino acids: CASSAGGPEAFF. The chain uses TRBV7-3 and TRBJ1-1; tentative D call: TRBD1 (6 bases). CDR3 length: 12 amino acids. Looked up from germline, CDR1 is SGHTA and CDR2 is FQGTGA. V dropped 5 bases and J dropped 8 bases, with 12 bases sitting between them.

Only a few counts were recorded for this clonotype. This chain connects TRBV3-1 to TRBJ1-2, with D unclear. The CDR3 totals 15 residues. Per germline, CDR1 LGHDT and CDR2 YNNKEL (reference sequence). V lost 1 base and J lost 3, with 12 bases in between. CDR3 sequence reads: CASSQAVLTHYGYTF. The CDR3 DNA reads TGTGCCAGCAGCCAAGCTGTCCTCACCCACTATGGCTACACCTTC.

This sequence joins TRBV7-2 and TRBJ2-3; D possibly corresponds to TRBD2 (5 bases). There are 13 residues in the CDR3. Per germline, CDR1 SGHTA and CDR2 FQGNSA. V shed 3 bases and J shed 3 bases, with 7 bases lying between them. The CDR3 DNA reads TGTGCCAGCAGCTTGAGCGGTACAGATACGCAGTATTTT. Translating it yields CASSLSGTDTQYF.

This clonotype was seen many times. This chain uses TRBV11-2 with TRBJ2-6; D not resolved. The CDR3 spans 15 residues. Per germline, CDR1 SGHAT and CDR2 FQNNGV. Trimming removed 4 bases from V and 6 bases from J, with 13 bases in between. The CDR3 sequence: CASSSIFWLANVLTF. The CDR3 coding sequence is TGTGCCAGCAGCTCGATCTTTTGGTTGGCCAACGTCCTGACTTTC.

The gene calls are TRBV6-1 and TRBJ2-5; perhaps TRBD1 as D (5 bases). This CDR3 spans 14 amino acids. V gave up 4 bases and J gave up 2 bases, with 11 bases separating them. The germline V gene has CDR1 MNHNS and CDR2 SASEGT. Here the CDR3 DNA reads TGTGCCAGCAGTGGGATGGGGCTTCAAGAGACCCAGTACTTC. Translated: CASSGMGLQETQYF.

The chain recombines TRBV11-1 with TRBJ1-2; maybe TRBD1 (5 bases). The CDR3 has 16 residues. Germline V CDR1 and CDR2: SGHAT, FQDESV (reference sequence). Trimming cost V 5 bases and J 3 bases, with 19 bases left between them. The CDR3 sequence: CASSPGEERNDYGYTF. The CDR3 DNA sequence: TGTGCCAGCAGCCCGGGGGAGGAGCGGAACGACTATGGCTACACCTTC.

The J gene is TRBJ1-3, the V gene TRBV5-5; 7 bases align to TRBD1. Trimming took 4 bases from V and 2 from J; bases not matched to a gene: 6. The germline CDR1 and CDR2 sequences are SGHKS and YYEKEE (reference sequence). The CDR3 contains 15 residues. CDR3: CASSSTGTAGNTIYF. The CDR3 DNA reads as TGTGCCAGCAGCAGCACTGGGACAGCTGGAAACACCATATATTTT. The full variable domain, in which reference TRBV5-5 and TRBJ1-3 provide the parts outside the CDR3, is DAGVTQSPTHLIKTRGQQVTLRCSPISGHKSVSWYQQVLGQGPQFIFQYYEKEERGRGNFPDRFSARQFPNYSSELNVNALLLGDSALYLCASSSTGTAGNTIYFGEGSWLTVV.